A selection of T cell receptor beta chains follows, all from one sample in a study of T-cell memory formation after mild COVID-19. TCRdb ran MiXCR on the 5' RACE reads and lists one entry per CDR3 protein. The sample has about 84,000 distinct CDR3 sequences; approximately 15% are singletons. The sequenced sample was PBMCs or a T cell subset sorted from them (not recorded which). Receptors originate from an adult woman who had mild COVID-19 (a few samples of this study predate the infection). Cell type and time point are not known. CDR3s include the opening cysteine and the closing phenylalanine or tryptophan. The D gene is left open where the match is weak. Where a row states a size, it is once, few, many or the class of an expanded clone; other rows omit it.

TRBJ2-7	.	TRBV2	.	CASSEVSWTPSYEQYF	TGTGCCAGCAGTGAAGTATCCTGGACTCCCTCCTACGAGCAGTACTTC
TRBJ2-7	few	TRBV4-1	TRBD2	CASSQGLIYEQYF	TGCGCCAGCAGCCAGGGACTAATCTACGAGCAGTACTTC
TRBJ2-2	few	TRBV15	.	CATSTRDVDTGELFF	TGTGCCACCAGCACCCGGGACGTAGACACCGGGGAGCTGTTTTTT
TRBJ2-2	few	TRBV27	.	CASSFQHNTGELFF	TGTGCCAGCAGTTTTCAACACAACACCGGGGAGCTGTTTTTT
TRBJ2-1	.	TRBV6-2/TRBV6-3	TRBD2	CASSVDLAGGADEQFF	TGTGCCAGCAGTGTAGATCTAGCGGGGGGGGCGGATGAGCAGTTCTTC
TRBJ2-7	few	TRBV30	.	CAWGRAASSYEQYF	TGTGCCTGGGGACGGGCAGCCTCCTCCTACGAGCAGTACTTC
TRBJ2-7	few	TRBV12-3/TRBV12-4	.	CASSLVRLPYEQYF	TGTGCCAGCAGTTTGGTTCGTCTACCCTACGAGCAGTACTTC
TRBJ2-1	few	TRBV4-2	.	CASSPTRGASYNEQFF	TGTGCCAGCAGCCCCACCCGCGGGGCCTCCTACAATGAGCAGTTCTTC
TRBJ2-5	many	TRBV5-1	.	CASSLVPRDGETQYF	TGCGCCAGCAGCTTGGTTCCTCGAGACGGAGAGACCCAGTACTTC
TRBJ2-1	.	TRBV5-6	TRBD2	CASSLVLTSEYEQFF	TGTGCCAGCAGCTTGGTATTGACTAGCGAGTATGAGCAGTTCTTC